Presented here are 22 T cell receptor beta chains from one specimen sequenced in a study of regulatory T cells in long-lasting Graves disease. The sample's time point: newly diagnosed GD, antithyroid drugs for less than 3 months. Extracted PBMC RNA gave rise to the TCR library. In building TCR beta libraries, iRepertoire HTBI primers were used together with Arm-PCR of CDR3 regions. Each CDR3 protein gets one entry after TCRdb re-called the multiplex PCR reads with MiXCR. The top ten clones hold 22% of a sample with roughly 420,000 distinct CDR3 sequences, about 16% of them seen once. The sample consisted of peripheral blood mononuclear cells (PBMCs), taken at new diagnosis, from a patient treated with antithyroid drugs. These receptors were obtained from a female donor with Graves disease.

This chain uses TRBV20-1 with TRBJ2-5, with 9 bases aligning to TRBD1. Germline lookup yields CDR1 DFQATT and CDR2 SNEGSKA (reference sequence). This CDR3 is 11 amino acids long. Trimming took 6 bases from V and 9 from J; bases not matched to a gene: 5. In nucleotides, the CDR3 is TGCAGTGCCGACAGGGGGGGGGCCCAGTACTTC. Translating it yields CSADRGGAQYF.

There are a few counts of this clonotype. This chain connects TRBV9 to TRBJ2-7, with 13 bases identical to TRBD2. The CDR3 contains 15 residues. The ends lost 4 bases at V and 6 bases at J; junction bases unmatched: 7. Looked up from germline, CDR1 is SGDLS and CDR2 is YYNGEE. The CDR3 here is CASSHGLAGAGEQYF. The CDR3 DNA is TGTGCCAGCAGCCACGGACTAGCGGGAGCTGGCGAGCAGTACTTC.

This clonotype was seen ten or more times. The V gene is TRBV12-3 or TRBV12-4, the J gene TRBJ2-7; tentatively, D is TRBD2 (5 bases). With 6 bases removed from V and 2 bases from J, the gap between germline ends came to 8 bases. The CDR3 is made up of 12 amino acids. CDR3 loop: CASSSGTYEQYF. As DNA, the CDR3 is TGTGCCAGCAGCTCGGGGACCTACGAGCAGTACTTC.

This clonotype has a count of ten or more. This chain links TRBV28 with TRBJ2-7; possibly TRBD1 for D (7 bases). From germline, CDR1 is MDHEN and CDR2 SYDVKM. Trimming took off 6 bases at V and 2 bases at J, with 17 bases between the two ends. The CDR3 contains 15 residues. The CDR3 region has the DNA TGTGCCAGCAGCCAGACAGGGAGGTACACCTACGAGCAGTACTTC. It translates to CASSQTGRYTYEQYF.

This clonotype was counted a few times. The chain has TRBV27 and TRBJ1-1; maybe TRBD1 (5 bases). Germline-derived CDR1 and CDR2 are MNHEY and SMNVEV (reference sequence). V shed 3 bases and J shed 6 bases, with 26 bases lying between them. This CDR3 has 18 residues. The CDR3 region is CASSLPPYRGDRAPEAFF. The DNA of the CDR3 is TGTGCCAGCAGTTTGCCCCCCTATAGAGGGGATCGGGCCCCTGAAGCTTTCTTT.

This clonotype was found many times. This sequence joins TRBV12-3 or TRBV12-4 and TRBJ1-3; unclear D gene. V gave up 5 bases and J gave up 3 bases, with 14 bases separating them. CDR3 length: 15 residues. CDR3 sequence (DNA): TGTGCCAGCAGTCCTAGGGTGGGCTTTGGAAACACCATATATTTT. This codes for CASSPRVGFGNTIYF.

This clonotype was seen ten or more times. The genes are TRBV12-3 or TRBV12-4 and TRBJ2-7; maybe TRBD2 (6 bases). This CDR3 has 14 residues. Trimming took 6 bases from V and 4 from J, leaving 16 bases between them. The CDR3 here is CASSIRDGGYEQYF. CDR3 sequence (DNA): TGTGCCAGCAGCATTCGGGACGGGGGATACGAGCAGTACTTC.

The V and J genes are TRBV11-2 and TRBJ2-1, with a tentative D call TRBD2 (6 bases). The CDR3 runs to 12 residues. The germline V gene has CDR1 SGHAT and CDR2 FQNNGV. V was trimmed by 0 bases and J by 14 bases, leaving 11 bases between them. CDR3 DNA sequence: TGTGCCAGCAGCTTAGATCCGGGACTGGAGTTCTTC. Protein product: CASSLDPGLEFF.

As concerns this clonotype: This CDR3 is missing its conserved last phenylalanine or tryptophan, likely due to a read error. The chain carries TRBV6-1 and TRBJ2-1, with 10 bases identical to TRBD2. CDR3 length: 14 residues. The germline CDR1 and CDR2 sequences are MNHNS and SASEGT. V trimming: 5 bases; J trimming: 4 bases; junction bases outside the gene matches: 2. The CDR3 DNA follows: TGTGCCAGCAGTCGGACTAGCGGATACAATGAGCAGTTCCTC. Translating gives CASSRTSGYNEQFL.

About this clonotype: Given a much more abundant clone one base away, this may be a read error. The gene calls are TRBV12-3 or TRBV12-4 and TRBJ2-1; D call uncertain. The end of the DNA fits TRBJ2-7 better, so the J call may be wrong. The CDR3 sequence is 14 residues long. The CDR3 coding sequence is TGTGCCAGCAGTTCAGGACCCCTCACCAATGAGCAGTACTTC. This gives the protein CASSSGPLTNEQYF.

The sample holds many counts of this clonotype. J is TRBJ2-4 and V is TRBV12-3 or TRBV12-4, with 14 bases identical to TRBD2. The V gene end was trimmed by 8 bases and the J gene end by 6 bases; junction bases not matched to a gene: 3. The CDR3 length is 14 residues. CDR3 coding DNA: TGTGCCAGCGGACTAGCGGGGGGAGGAAACATTCAGTACTTC. Protein sequence: CASGLAGGGNIQYF.

This clonotype was seen many times. The chain recombines TRBV7-2 with TRBJ1-5; 7 bases line up with TRBD1. The CDR3 has 15 amino acids. Per the germline V gene, CDR1 is SGHTA and CDR2 is FQGNSA. The V and J ends lost 7 bases and 2 bases, in that order; junction bases with no gene match: 8. The CDR3 sequence is CASTDRAGGNQPQHF. The DNA for the CDR3 is TGTGCCAGCACCGACAGGGCAGGCGGCAATCAGCCCCAGCATTTT.

This clonotype has at least ten counts. The J gene is TRBJ1-1, the V gene TRBV11-1; D is uncertain. Germline CDR1 is SGHAT and CDR2 is FQDESV (reference sequence). Trimming left V 0 bases short and J 2 bases short, with 13 bases between. This CDR3 is built from 16 residues. CDR3 DNA sequence: TGTGCCAGCAGCTTAGCGCCGAGGGCTGCAAACACTGAAGCTTTCTTT. Its translation: CASSLAPRAANTEAFF.

Concerning this clonotype: The CDR3 end shows no conserved phenylalanine or tryptophan, and so a read error is likely. The chain employs TRBV6-1 and TRBJ1-2; tentative D call: TRBD1 (5 bases). Per germline, CDR1 MNHNS and CDR2 SASEGT. The CDR3 spans 15 residues. The V and J ends lost 2 bases and 4 bases respectively, with 14 bases between them. The chain's CDR3 is CASSEPQGPSYGYTL. The CDR3 region has the DNA TGTGCCAGCAGTGAACCCCAGGGTCCTAGCTATGGCTACACCCTC.

This clonotype was found many times. The chain combines TRBV29-1 with TRBJ2-1; 9 positions agree with TRBD1. From germline, CDR1 is SQVTM and CDR2 ANQGSEA. CDR3 length: 14 amino acids. V was clipped by 6 bases and J by 1 base; unmatched bases: 4. CDR3 sequence: CSVKDRGSYNEQFF. The DNA for the CDR3 is TGCAGCGTAAAGGACAGGGGATCCTACAATGAGCAGTTCTTC.

In its sample, this clonotype was seen a few times. The V and J genes are TRBV6-2 or TRBV6-3 and TRBJ2-5; either TRBD1 or TRBD2 may supply D (5 bases each). Trimming pared 8 bases from V and 2 bases from J, leaving 12 bases between. This CDR3 is built from 13 residues. In germline, CDR1 is MNHEY, CDR2 SVGEGT. CDR3 in amino acids: CASRPGTQETQYF. CDR3 in DNA: TGTGCCAGCCGACCGGGGACGCAAGAGACCCAGTACTTC.

This clonotype was observed many times. This chain links TRBV30 with TRBJ1-2; 7 bases map to TRBD1. V was pared by 1 base and J by 4 bases, with 9 bases of the junction left unmatched. Germline CDR1 and CDR2: GTSNPN and SVGIG (reference sequence). The CDR3 consists of 15 residues. CDR3 amino acids: CAWSERQGSLYGYTF. As DNA, the CDR3 is TGTGCCTGGAGTGAACGACAGGGATCCCTCTATGGCTACACCTTC.

This clonotype occurred many times. This chain connects TRBV2 to TRBJ1-1; TRBD1 is a possible D gene (5 bases). This CDR3 is 14 amino acids long. Germline V gene data show CDR1 as SNHLY and CDR2 as FYNNEI. Trimming took off 7 bases at V and 7 bases at J, with 19 bases between the two ends. CDR3: CASKPTDLPVEAFF. CDR3 sequence (DNA): TGTGCCAGCAAACCGACAGACCTACCCGTTGAAGCTTTCTTT.

The sample holds many counts of this clonotype. This sequence joins TRBV12-5 and TRBJ2-2; 10 nucleotides line up with TRBD1. After removal of 0 bases from V and 6 bases from J, the junction contained 7 bases not matched to a gene. From germline, CDR1 is LGHNT and CDR2 FRNRAP. The CDR3 sequence is 17 residues long. CDR3 residues: CASGLVVGTGVSGELFF. CDR3 nucleotides: TGTGCTAGTGGTTTGGTTGTCGGGACAGGGGTCTCCGGGGAGCTGTTTTTT.

This clonotype was found many times. The chain links TRBV7-9 to TRBJ1-5, with 7 bases aligning to TRBD1. The CDR3 spans 13 residues. Germline V gene sequence: CDR1 SEHNR, CDR2 FQNEAQ (reference sequence). The junction had 3 bases not matched to a gene; V was cut back by 5 bases and J by 5 bases. For the CDR3, the DNA is TGTGCCAGCAGCCAGGGGGTCGATCAGCCCCAGCATTTT. Translation gives CASSQGVDQPQHF.

This clonotype was counted many times. The chain couples TRBV6-2 or TRBV6-3 to TRBJ1-5, with D tentatively TRBD1 (6 bases). The V end was cut by 0 bases, the J end by 9 bases, with 9 bases between. CDR1 is MNHEY and CDR2 is SVGEGT in the germline V gene. The CDR3 loop spans 13 amino acids. CDR3 bases: TGTGCCAGCAGTTACTCAGGGGGGCTGCCCCAGCATTTT. Encoded protein: CASSYSGGLPQHF.

In this sample, this clonotype turned up many times. The germline gene is not matched at one end of the junction; a read error may be the cause. The rearrangement links TRBV7-9 to TRBJ1-1; D remains ambiguous. Germline V gives CDR1 SEHNR, CDR2 FQNEAQ (reference sequence). The CDR3 is 14 amino acids. The CDR3 DNA sequence: TGTGCCAGCACTCCGCGGCGAGGGAACACTGAAGCTCTCTTT. As protein: CASTPRRGNTEALF. Together with reference TRBV7-9 and TRBJ1-1, the CDR3 gives the full variable domain: DTGVSQNPRHKITKRGQNVTFRCDPISEHNRLYWYRQTLGQGPEFLTYFQNEAQLEKSRLLSDRFSAERPKGSFSTLEIQRTEQGDSAMYLCASTPRRGNTEALFGQGTRLTVV.